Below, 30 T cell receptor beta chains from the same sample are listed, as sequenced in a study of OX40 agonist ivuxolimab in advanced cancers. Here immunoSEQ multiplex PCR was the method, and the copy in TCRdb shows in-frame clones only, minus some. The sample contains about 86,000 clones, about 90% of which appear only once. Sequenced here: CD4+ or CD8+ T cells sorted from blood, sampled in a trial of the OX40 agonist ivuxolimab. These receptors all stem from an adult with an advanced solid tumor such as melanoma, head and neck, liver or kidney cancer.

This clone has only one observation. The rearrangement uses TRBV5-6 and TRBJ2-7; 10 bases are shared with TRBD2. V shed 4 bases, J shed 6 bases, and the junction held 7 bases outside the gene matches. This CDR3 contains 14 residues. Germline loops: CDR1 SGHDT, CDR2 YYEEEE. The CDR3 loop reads CASSETSGPLEQYF. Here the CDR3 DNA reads TGTGCCAGCAGCGAGACTAGCGGGCCTCTCGAGCAGTACTTC.

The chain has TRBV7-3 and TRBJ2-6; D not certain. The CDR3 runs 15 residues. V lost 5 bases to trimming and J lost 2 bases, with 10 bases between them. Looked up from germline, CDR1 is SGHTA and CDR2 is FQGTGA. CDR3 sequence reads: CASSRLPPGANVLTF. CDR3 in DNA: TGTGCCAGCAGCCGACTCCCCCCTGGGGCCAACGTCCTGACTTTC. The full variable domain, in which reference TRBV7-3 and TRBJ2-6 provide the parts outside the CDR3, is GAGVSQTPSNKVTEKGKYVELRCDPISGHTALYWYRQSLGQGPEFLIYFQGTGAADDSGLPNDRFFAVRPEGSVSTLKIQRTERGDSAVYLCASSRLPPGANVLTFGAGSRLTVL.

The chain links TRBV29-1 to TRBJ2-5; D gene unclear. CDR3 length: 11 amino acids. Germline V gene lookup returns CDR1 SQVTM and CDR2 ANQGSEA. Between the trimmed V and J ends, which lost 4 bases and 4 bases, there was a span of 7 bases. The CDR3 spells CSVGPTETQYF. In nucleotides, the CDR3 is TGCAGCGTTGGGCCAACAGAGACCCAGTACTTC.

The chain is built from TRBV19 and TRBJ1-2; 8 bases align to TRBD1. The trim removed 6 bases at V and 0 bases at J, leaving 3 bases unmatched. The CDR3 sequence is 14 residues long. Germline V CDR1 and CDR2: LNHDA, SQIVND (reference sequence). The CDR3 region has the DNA TGTGCCAGTAGCTTGGACAGGGCTAACTATGGCTACACCTTC. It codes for CASSLDRANYGYTF.

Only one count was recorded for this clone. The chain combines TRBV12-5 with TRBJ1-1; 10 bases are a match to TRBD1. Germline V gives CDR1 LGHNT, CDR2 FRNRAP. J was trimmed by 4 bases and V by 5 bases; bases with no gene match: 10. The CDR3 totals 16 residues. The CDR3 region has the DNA TGTGCTAGTGGTCCCACCCCGACAGGGGGCATCACTGAAGCTTTCTTT. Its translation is CASGPTPTGGITEAFF.

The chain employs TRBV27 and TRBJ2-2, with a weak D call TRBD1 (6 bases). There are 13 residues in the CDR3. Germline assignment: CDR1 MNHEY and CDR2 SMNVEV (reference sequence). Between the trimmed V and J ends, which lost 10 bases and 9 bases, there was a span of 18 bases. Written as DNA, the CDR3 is TGTGCCACTACCTACACAGGGAGCCGGGAGCTGTTTTTT. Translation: CATTYTGSRELFF.

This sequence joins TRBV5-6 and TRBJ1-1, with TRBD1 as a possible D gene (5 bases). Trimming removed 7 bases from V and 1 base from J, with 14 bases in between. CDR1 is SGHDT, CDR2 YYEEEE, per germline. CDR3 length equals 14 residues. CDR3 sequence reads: CASVAWGPNTEAFF. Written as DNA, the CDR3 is TGTGCCAGCGTAGCGTGGGGCCCGAACACTGAAGCTTTCTTT.

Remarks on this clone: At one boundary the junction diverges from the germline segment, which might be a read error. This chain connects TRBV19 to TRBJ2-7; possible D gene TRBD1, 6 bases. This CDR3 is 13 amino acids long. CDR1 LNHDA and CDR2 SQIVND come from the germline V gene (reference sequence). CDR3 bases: TGTGTCAGTAGTAAGAACAGGGAGTACGAGCAGTACTTC. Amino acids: CVSSKNREYEQYF.

In DNA form, the CDR3 reads TGTGCCAGCAGCCTCGGATCCTCTTCTTGGGAGACCCAGTACTTC. Encoded protein: CASSLGSSSWETQYF. This rearrangement joins TRBV28 to TRBJ2-5; no clear D. This CDR3 comprises 15 residues. The V gene lost 6 bases and the J gene lost 5 bases, with 19 bases spanning the gap. CDR1 and CDR2 (germline): MDHEN, SYDVKM. Together with reference TRBV28 and TRBJ2-5, the CDR3 gives the full variable domain: DVKVTQSSRYLVKRTGEKVFLECVQDMDHENMFWYRQDPGLGLRLIYFSYDVKMKEKGDIPEGYSVSREKKERFSLILESASTNQTSMYLCASSLGSSSWETQYFGPGTRLLVL.

CDR3 DNA sequence: TGTGCCAGCAGCGTAGATGGCTATAGCACCGGGGAGCTGTTTTTT. The encoded protein is CASSVDGYSTGELFF. The gene calls are TRBV9 and TRBJ2-2, with D hard to call. Trimming shortened V by 0 bases and J by 4 bases, and 10 bases separated the two germline ends. Germline V gene sequence: CDR1 SGDLS, CDR2 YYNGEE. There are 15 residues in the CDR3.

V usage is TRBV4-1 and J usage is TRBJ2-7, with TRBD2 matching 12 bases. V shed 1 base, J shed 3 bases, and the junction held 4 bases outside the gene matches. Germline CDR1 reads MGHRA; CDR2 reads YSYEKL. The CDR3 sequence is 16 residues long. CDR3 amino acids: CASSQVPTSGGYEQYF. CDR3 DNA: TGCGCCAGCAGCCAAGTTCCGACTAGCGGGGGCTACGAGCAGTACTTC.

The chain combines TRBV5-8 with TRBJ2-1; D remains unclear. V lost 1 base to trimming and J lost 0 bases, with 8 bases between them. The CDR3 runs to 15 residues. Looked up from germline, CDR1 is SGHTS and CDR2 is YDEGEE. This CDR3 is CASSLRDRSYNEQFF. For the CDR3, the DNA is TGTGCCAGCAGCTTGAGAGACCGCTCCTACAATGAGCAGTTCTTC.

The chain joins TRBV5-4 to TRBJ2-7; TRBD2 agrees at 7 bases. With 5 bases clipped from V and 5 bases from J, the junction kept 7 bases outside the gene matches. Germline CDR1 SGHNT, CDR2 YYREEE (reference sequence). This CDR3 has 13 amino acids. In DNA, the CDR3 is TGTGCCAGCAGGACGGGACTAACGGACGAGCAGTACTTC. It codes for CASRTGLTDEQYF.

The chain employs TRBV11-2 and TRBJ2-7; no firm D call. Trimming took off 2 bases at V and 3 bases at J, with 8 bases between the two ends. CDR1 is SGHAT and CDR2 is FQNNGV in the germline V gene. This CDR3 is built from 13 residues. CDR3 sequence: CASSLTLGYEQYF. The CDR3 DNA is TGTGCCAGCAGCTTAACTCTTGGCTACGAGCAGTACTTC.

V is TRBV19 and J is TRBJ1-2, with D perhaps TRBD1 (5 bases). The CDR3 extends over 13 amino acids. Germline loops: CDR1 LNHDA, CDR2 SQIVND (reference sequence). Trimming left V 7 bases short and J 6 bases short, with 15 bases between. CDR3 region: CASTSGRGDGYTF. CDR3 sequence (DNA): TGTGCCAGTACTTCAGGGCGGGGAGATGGCTACACCTTC.

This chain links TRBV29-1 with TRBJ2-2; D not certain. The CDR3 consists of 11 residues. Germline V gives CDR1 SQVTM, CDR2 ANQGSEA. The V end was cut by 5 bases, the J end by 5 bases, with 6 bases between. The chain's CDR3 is CSVSLTGELFF. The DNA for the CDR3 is TGCAGCGTTTCTCTGACCGGGGAGCTGTTTTTT.

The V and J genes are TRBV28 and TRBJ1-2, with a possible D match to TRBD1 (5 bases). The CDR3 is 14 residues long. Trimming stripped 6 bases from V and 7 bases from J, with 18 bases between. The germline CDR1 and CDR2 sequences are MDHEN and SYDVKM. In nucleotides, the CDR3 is TGTGCCAGCAGACCCCGGGCCAGAGGGGTTGGCTACACCTTC. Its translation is CASRPRARGVGYTF.

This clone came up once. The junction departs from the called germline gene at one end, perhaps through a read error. DNA of the CDR3: TGTGCCAGCAGGGAAGGCACCGGGGAGCTGTTTTTT. This codes for CASREGTGELFF. This chain connects TRBV6-1 to TRBJ2-2, with D hard to call. Germline CDR1 is MNHNS and CDR2 is SASEGT. The CDR3 is made up of 12 amino acids.

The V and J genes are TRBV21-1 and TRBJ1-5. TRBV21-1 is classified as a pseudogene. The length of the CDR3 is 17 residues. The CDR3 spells CASREPIPGDSNQPQHF. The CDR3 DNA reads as TGTGCCAGCAGAGAACCTATACCCGGGGACAGCAATCAGCCCCAGCATTTT.

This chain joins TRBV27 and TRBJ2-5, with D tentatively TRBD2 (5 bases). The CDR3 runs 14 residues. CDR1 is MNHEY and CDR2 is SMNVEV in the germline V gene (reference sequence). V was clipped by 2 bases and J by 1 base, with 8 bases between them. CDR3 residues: CASSLRGSQETQYF. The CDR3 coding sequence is TGTGCCAGCAGTTTACGTGGGAGCCAAGAGACCCAGTACTTC.

The CDR3 reads CASSPFQGYEQYF. The CDR3 coding sequence is TGTGCCAGCAGCCCTTTTCAGGGATACGAGCAGTACTTC. This chain links TRBV7-3 with TRBJ2-7, with a possible D match to TRBD1 (5 bases). The CDR3 has 13 amino acids. Germline V gene data show CDR1 as SGHTA and CDR2 as FQGTGA. V shed 5 bases and J shed 4 bases, with 12 bases lying between them. The variable domain in full, completed from reference TRBV7-3 and TRBJ2-7, reads GAGVSQTPSNKVTEKGKYVELRCDPISGHTALYWYRQSLGQGPEFLIYFQGTGAADDSGLPNDRFFAVRPEGSVSTLKIQRTERGDSAVYLCASSPFQGYEQYFGPGTRLTVT.

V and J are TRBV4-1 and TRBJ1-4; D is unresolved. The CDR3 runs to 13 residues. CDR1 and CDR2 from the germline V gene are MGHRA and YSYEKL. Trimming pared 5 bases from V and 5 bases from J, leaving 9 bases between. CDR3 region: CASSETPNEKLFF. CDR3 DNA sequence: TGCGCCAGCAGCGAAACCCCAAATGAAAAACTGTTTTTT.

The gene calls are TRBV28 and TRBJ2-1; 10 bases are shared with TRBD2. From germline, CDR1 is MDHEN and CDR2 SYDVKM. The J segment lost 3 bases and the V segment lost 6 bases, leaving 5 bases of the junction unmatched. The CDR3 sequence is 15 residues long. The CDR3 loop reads CASSYLAGVYNEQFF. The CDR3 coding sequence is TGTGCCAGCAGCTACCTAGCGGGAGTCTACAATGAGCAGTTCTTC.

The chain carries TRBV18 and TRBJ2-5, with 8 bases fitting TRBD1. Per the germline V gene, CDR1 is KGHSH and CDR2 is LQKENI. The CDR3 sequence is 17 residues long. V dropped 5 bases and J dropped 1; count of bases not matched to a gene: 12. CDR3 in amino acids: CASSKRQGTTSQETQYF. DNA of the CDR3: TGTGCCAGCTCAAAACGACAGGGGACAACCAGCCAAGAGACCCAGTACTTC.

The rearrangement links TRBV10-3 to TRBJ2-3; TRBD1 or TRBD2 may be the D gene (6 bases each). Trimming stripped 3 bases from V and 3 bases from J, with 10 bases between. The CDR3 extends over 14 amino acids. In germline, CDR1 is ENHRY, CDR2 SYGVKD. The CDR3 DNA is TGTGCCATCAGTGATCGGGGGCGGACAGATACGCAGTATTTT. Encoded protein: CAISDRGRTDTQYF.

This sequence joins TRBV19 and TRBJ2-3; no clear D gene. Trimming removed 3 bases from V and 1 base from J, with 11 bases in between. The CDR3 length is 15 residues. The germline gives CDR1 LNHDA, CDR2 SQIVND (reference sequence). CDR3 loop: CASSMLPGGTDTQYF. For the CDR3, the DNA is TGTGCCAGTAGTATGCTCCCTGGGGGCACAGATACGCAGTATTTT.

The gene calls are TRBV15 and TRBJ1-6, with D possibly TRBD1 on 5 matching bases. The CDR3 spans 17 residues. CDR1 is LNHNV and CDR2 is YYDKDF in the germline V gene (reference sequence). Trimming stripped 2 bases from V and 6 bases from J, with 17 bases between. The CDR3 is CATSRNAPGDSNSPLHF. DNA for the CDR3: TGTGCCACCAGCAGAAACGCACCGGGAGACAGTAATTCACCCCTCCACTTT.

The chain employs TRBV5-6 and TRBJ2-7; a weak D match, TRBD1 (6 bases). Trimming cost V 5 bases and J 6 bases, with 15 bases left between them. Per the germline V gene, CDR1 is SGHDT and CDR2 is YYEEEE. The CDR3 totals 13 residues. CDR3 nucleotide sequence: TGTGCCAGCAGTTTTGGGGGCCAGGTCGAGCAGTACTTC. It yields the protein CASSFGGQVEQYF.

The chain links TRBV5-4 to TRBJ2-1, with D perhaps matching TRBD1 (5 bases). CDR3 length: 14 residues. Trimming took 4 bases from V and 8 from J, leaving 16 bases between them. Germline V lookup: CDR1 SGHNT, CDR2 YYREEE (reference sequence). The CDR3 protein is CASSAPDIKDEQFF. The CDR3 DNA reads TGTGCCAGCAGCGCTCCGGACATTAAGGATGAGCAGTTCTTC.

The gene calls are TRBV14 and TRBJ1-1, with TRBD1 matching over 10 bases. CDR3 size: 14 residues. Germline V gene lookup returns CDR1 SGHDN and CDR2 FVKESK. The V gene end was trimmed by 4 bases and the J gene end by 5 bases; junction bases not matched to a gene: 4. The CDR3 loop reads CASSLTGGGTEAFF. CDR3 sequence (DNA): TGTGCCAGCAGCCTGACAGGGGGCGGGACTGAAGCTTTCTTT.